One and the same sample provided the 21 T cell receptor beta chains below, sequenced in a study of CD8 T cells in ankylosing spondylitis. Study-wide results and limits: What appeared characteristic of ankylosing spondylitis blood was a TCR beta motif of eight highly homologous variants.

MiXCR, run by TCRdb on the 5' RACE reads, gives a single entry per CDR3 protein. Of a few hundred thousand distinct CDR3 sequences listed, approximately 7.3% are singletons. These receptors are not linked to any known antigen. Sequenced sample: blood, either unsorted or a sorted T cell fraction (not recorded which). All receptors derive from a male donor with ankylosing spondylitis.

This clonotype was observed many times. The rearrangement uses TRBV4-3 and TRBJ2-1; D unclear. Per the germline V gene, CDR1 is LGHNA and CDR2 is YSLEER. This CDR3 has 13 amino acids. The V end was cut by 5 bases, the J end by 9 bases, with 14 bases between. CDR3 region: CASSSPPGGEQFF. DNA for the CDR3: TGCGCCAGCAGCTCGCCTCCGGGCGGTGAGCAGTTCTTC.

V is TRBV5-1 and J is TRBJ2-1; 8 nucleotides align to TRBD2. CDR1 and CDR2 from the germline V gene are SGHRS and YFSETQ. The CDR3 spans 14 residues. Trimming at V came to 3 bases and at J to 10 bases, leaving 9 bases not matched to a gene. CDR3 amino acids: CASSYPGGLWEQFF. The DNA of the CDR3 is TGCGCCAGCAGCTATCCGGGGGGGCTTTGGGAGCAGTTCTTC.

This clonotype came up many times. This sequence joins TRBV20-1 and TRBJ2-1; D is perhaps TRBD2 (6 bases). V was trimmed by 0 bases and J by 4 bases, leaving 13 bases between them. The CDR3 loop spans 15 amino acids. Germline CDR1 and CDR2: DFQATT and SNEGSKA (reference sequence). CDR3 loop: CSARDSGRRYNEQFF. The CDR3 DNA reads TGCAGTGCTAGAGACTCTGGGAGGCGGTACAATGAGCAGTTCTTC.

This clonotype appeared a few times. This chain links TRBV27 with TRBJ2-7, with 9 bases fitting TRBD1. The CDR3 is 15 amino acids. V lost 4 bases and J lost 4; bases outside the gene matches: 8. In germline, CDR1 is MNHEY, CDR2 SMNVEV (reference sequence). CDR3: CASSSIRDREYEQYF. In DNA, the CDR3 is TGTGCCAGCAGTTCAATCCGGGACAGGGAGTACGAGCAGTACTTC.

Ten or more counts support this clonotype. The chain links TRBV6-5 to TRBJ1-1; no clear D gene. V was shortened by 0 bases and J by 3 bases, with 17 bases between the two germline ends. This CDR3 contains 17 residues. Per the germline V gene, CDR1 is MNHEY and CDR2 is SVGAGI. The chain's CDR3 is CASSYSSGPRRHTEAFF. CDR3 bases: TGTGCCAGCAGTTACTCGTCTGGGCCGAGGCGTCACACTGAAGCTTTCTTT.

This clonotype showed up many times. The chain uses TRBV10-3 and TRBJ1-2; 9 bases agree with TRBD1. Germline V gene sequence: CDR1 ENHRY, CDR2 SYGVKD. V was clipped by 7 bases and J by 4 bases; unmatched bases: 10. The length of the CDR3 is 15 residues. This CDR3 is CAINSGQGTSYGYTF. As DNA, the CDR3 is TGTGCCATCAATTCCGGACAGGGGACGAGCTATGGCTACACCTTC.

The table lists this clonotype with a few counts. This chain joins TRBV19 and TRBJ2-7, with D uncertain. CDR1 is LNHDA and CDR2 is SQIVND in the germline V gene (reference sequence). The CDR3 is 13 residues long. V lost 6 bases and J lost 3, with 12 bases in between. The CDR3, as DNA: TGTGCCAGTAGCACCCCCAAGGGCTACGAGCAGTACTTC. Its translation: CASSTPKGYEQYF.

Many counts were recorded for this clonotype. The chain recombines TRBV19 with TRBJ1-5, with D hard to call. The V end was cut by 6 bases, the J end by 0 bases, with 12 bases between. Germline values: CDR1 LNHDA, CDR2 SQIVND (reference sequence). This CDR3 comprises 15 residues. The CDR3 loop reads CASSGEDYSNQPQHF. In nucleotides, the CDR3 is TGTGCCAGTAGCGGCGAGGATTATAGCAATCAGCCCCAGCATTTT. Full variable domain (remainder filled in from reference TRBV19 and TRBJ1-5): DGGITQSPKYLFRKEGQNVTLSCEQNLNHDAMYWYRQDPGQGLRLIYYSQIVNDFQKGDIAEGYSVSREKKESFPLTVTSAQKNPTAFYLCASSGEDYSNQPQHFGDGTRLSIL.

The chain's CDR3 is CASSLALRAGYTF. Written as DNA, the CDR3 is TGTGCCAGCAGCTTAGCCCTAAGGGCGGGCTACACCTTC. The chain has TRBV7-2 and TRBJ1-2; D not certain. The V and J ends lost 0 bases and 8 bases respectively, with 10 bases between them. The CDR3 has 13 amino acids. From germline, CDR1 is SGHTA and CDR2 FQGNSA.

Ten or more counts support this clonotype. The chain recombines TRBV9 with TRBJ2-3; D may be TRBD2 (6 bases). V lost 0 bases to trimming and J lost 5 bases, with 7 bases between them. The CDR3 consists of 13 residues. Germline V lookup: CDR1 SGDLS, CDR2 YYNGEE. CDR3 loop: CASSVGLGDTQYF. The CDR3 DNA follows: TGTGCCAGCAGCGTAGGACTAGGAGATACGCAGTATTTT. The entire variable domain, with the rest obtained from reference TRBV9 and TRBJ2-3, is as follows: DSGVTQTPKHLITATGQRVTLRCSPRSGDLSVYWYQQSLDQGLQFLIQYYNGEERAKGNILERFSAQQFPDLHSELNLSSLELGDSALYFCASSVGLGDTQYFGPGTRLTVL.

This clonotype was detected many times. This chain connects TRBV14 to TRBJ2-1; TRBD2 matches at 11 bases. Losses at the gene ends were 4 bases for V and 6 bases for J; bases not matched to a gene: 8. CDR3 length: 16 residues. Germline CDR1 reads SGHDN; CDR2 reads FVKESK. The CDR3 loop is CASSLFGTSGVNEQFF. In nucleotides, the CDR3 is TGTGCCAGCAGCCTCTTCGGGACTAGCGGAGTCAATGAGCAGTTCTTC.

In this sample, this clonotype turned up many times. This rearrangement joins TRBV11-2 to TRBJ1-5; 9 bases match TRBD1. CDR1 and CDR2 from the germline V gene are SGHAT and FQNNGV. The ends lost 6 bases at V and 7 bases at J; junction bases unmatched: 10. The CDR3 runs 15 residues. The CDR3 loop is CASSPGTGTGQPQHF. CDR3 sequence (DNA): TGTGCCAGCAGTCCCGGGACAGGGACAGGACAGCCCCAGCATTTT.

This clonotype was seen more than once but under ten times. The chain joins TRBV10-3 to TRBJ2-1, with a possible D match to TRBD1 (6 bases). V lost 0 bases to trimming and J lost 2 bases, with 17 bases between them. Germline V gene data show CDR1 as ENHRY and CDR2 as SYGVKD. This CDR3 is 18 amino acids long. In nucleotides, the CDR3 is TGTGCCATCAGTGAGTCGAGGTCAGGGGATGAGGCCTACAATGAGCAGTTCTTC. Translation: CAISESRSGDEAYNEQFF.

This clonotype was seen more than once but under ten times. As DNA, the CDR3 is TGCGCCAGCAGCCAAGGTTGGGCAGAAAAAGCCTACGAGCAGTACTTC. This codes for CASSQGWAEKAYEQYF. V usage is TRBV4-3 and J usage is TRBJ2-7; D is unclear. The CDR3 has 16 amino acids. CDR1 is LGHNA, CDR2 YSLEER, per germline. V was trimmed by 1 base and J by 2 bases, leaving 15 bases between them.

In its sample, this clonotype was seen many times. This chain connects TRBV7-2 to TRBJ2-7; D is undetermined. The germline V and J ends were trimmed by 4 bases and 6 bases, with 10 bases remaining between them. CDR3 length: 12 amino acids. Germline V CDR1 and CDR2: SGHTA, FQGNSA. CDR3 DNA: TGTGCCAGCAGCTCCCGGGCTCCCGAGCAGTACTTC. This gives the protein CASSSRAPEQYF.

The chain links TRBV18 to TRBJ2-3; D not certain. CDR3 size: 15 residues. Trimming stripped 2 bases from V and 0 bases from J, with 9 bases between. The V gene's germline CDR1 is KGHSH and CDR2 LQKENI. CDR3 loop: CASSPYPASTDTQYF. The CDR3 DNA sequence: TGTGCCAGCTCACCATACCCAGCGAGCACAGATACGCAGTATTTT.

In its sample, this clonotype was seen many times. The rearrangement links TRBV28 to TRBJ2-7, with TRBD2 identical over 9 bases. V lost 5 bases to trimming and J lost 3 bases; unmatched junction nucleotides: 5. The CDR3 spans 14 residues. Germline V gene sequence: CDR1 MDHEN, CDR2 SYDVKM. The CDR3, as DNA: TGTGCCAGCAGTGCCGGGACTAGCAACTACGAGCAGTACTTC. It encodes CASSAGTSNYEQYF.

This clonotype was seen ten or more times. The chain couples TRBV28 to TRBJ2-3; D is unresolved. The CDR3 consists of 14 residues. Germline CDR1 is MDHEN and CDR2 is SYDVKM. The V end was cut by 2 bases, the J end by 2 bases, with 8 bases between. CDR3 sequence (DNA): TGTGCCAGCAGTTTAGGCCCAAACACAGATACGCAGTATTTT. Amino acids: CASSLGPNTDTQYF.

This clonotype was seen a handful of times. CDR3 amino acids: CASSYRARELFF. The CDR3 DNA is TGTGCCAGCAGTTACAGGGCCCGGGAGCTGTTTTTT. The chain is built from TRBV7-6 and TRBJ2-2, with TRBD1 as a possible D gene (6 bases). The CDR3 has 12 amino acids. Germline CDR1 reads SGHVS; CDR2 reads FNYEAQ. V lost 6 bases and J 9 bases, leaving 11 bases between the germline ends. Variable domain in full (rest from reference TRBV7-6 and TRBJ2-2): GAGVSQSPRYKVTKRGQDVALRCDPISGHVSLYWYRQALGQGPEFLTYFNYEAQQDKSGLPNDRFSAERPEGSISTLTIQRTEQRDSAMYRCASSYRARELFFGEGSRLTVL.

This clonotype was detected only a few times. The chain joins TRBV12-5 to TRBJ2-1; 8 bases agree with TRBD2. Looked up from germline, CDR1 is LGHNT and CDR2 is FRNRAP. J was trimmed by 5 bases and V by 0 bases; bases with no gene match: 9. This CDR3 is 17 amino acids long. The CDR3 loop reads CASGLVEGVAGNNEQFF. CDR3 nucleotides: TGTGCTAGTGGTTTGGTAGAAGGTGTAGCGGGAAACAATGAGCAGTTCTTC. Full variable domain (rest looked up from reference TRBV12-5 and TRBJ2-1): DARVTQTPRHKVTEMGQEVTMRCQPILGHNTVFWYRQTMMQGLELLAYFRNRAPLDDSGMPKDRFSAEMPDATLATLKIQPSEPRDSAVYFCASGLVEGVAGNNEQFFGPGTRLTVL.

This clonotype was seen a handful of times. This rearrangement joins TRBV27 to TRBJ2-3; D is undetermined. Germline lookup yields CDR1 MNHEY and CDR2 SMNVEV (reference sequence). CDR3 length equals 14 residues. V lost 1 base, J lost 0 bases, and 5 bases lay in between. The CDR3 DNA follows: TGTGCCAGCAGTTTATACCCCAGCACAGATACGCAGTATTTT. It translates to CASSLYPSTDTQYF.